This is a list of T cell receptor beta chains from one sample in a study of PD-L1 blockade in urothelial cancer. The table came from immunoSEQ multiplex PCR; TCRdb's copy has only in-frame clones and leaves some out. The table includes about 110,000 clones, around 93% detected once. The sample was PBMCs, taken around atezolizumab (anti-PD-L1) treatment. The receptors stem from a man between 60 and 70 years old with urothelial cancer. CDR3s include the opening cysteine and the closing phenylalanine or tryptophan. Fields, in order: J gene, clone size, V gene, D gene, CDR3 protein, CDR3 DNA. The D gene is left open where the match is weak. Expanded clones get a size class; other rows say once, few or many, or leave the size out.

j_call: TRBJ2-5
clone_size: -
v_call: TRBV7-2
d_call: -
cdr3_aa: CASSLTPAGLQETQYF
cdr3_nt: TGTGCCAGCAGCTTGACCCCAGCGGGCCTTCAAGAGACCCAGTACTTC

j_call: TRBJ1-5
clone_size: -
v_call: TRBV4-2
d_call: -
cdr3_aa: CASSQDRENQPQHF
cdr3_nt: TGTGCCAGCAGCCAAGATCGGGAAAATCAGCCCCAGCATTTT

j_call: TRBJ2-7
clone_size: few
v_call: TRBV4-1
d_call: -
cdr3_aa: CASSQDSWSSVNSYEQYF
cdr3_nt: TGCGCCAGCAGCCAAGATAGCTGGTCTAGCGTCAACTCCTACGAGCAGTACTTC

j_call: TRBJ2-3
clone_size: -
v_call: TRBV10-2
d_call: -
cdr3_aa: CASSFPGSTDTQYF
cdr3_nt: TGCGCCAGCAGTTTTCCGGGGAGCACAGATACGCAGTATTTT

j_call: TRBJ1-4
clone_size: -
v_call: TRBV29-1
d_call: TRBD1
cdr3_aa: CSARQGSGEKLFF
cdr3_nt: TGCAGCGCCAGACAGGGGTCAGGTGAAAAACTGTTTTTT

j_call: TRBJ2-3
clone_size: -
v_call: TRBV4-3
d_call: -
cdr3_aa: CASSQDRRSTDTQYF
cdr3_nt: TGCGCCAGCAGCCAAGATAGGAGAAGCACAGATACGCAGTATTTT

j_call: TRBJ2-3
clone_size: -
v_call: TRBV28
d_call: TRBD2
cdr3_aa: CASRRNGLAGPTQYF
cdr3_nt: TGTGCCAGCAGACGCAATGGACTAGCGGGACCTACGCAGTATTTT

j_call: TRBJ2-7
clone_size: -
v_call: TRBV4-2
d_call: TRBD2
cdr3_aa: CASSPSGGYEQYF
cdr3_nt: TGTGCCAGCAGTCCTAGCGGGGGCTACGAGCAGTACTTC

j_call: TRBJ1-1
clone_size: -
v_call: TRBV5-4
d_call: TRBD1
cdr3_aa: CASSLWTGMNTEAFF
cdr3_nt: TGTGCCAGCAGCCTCTGGACAGGTATGAACACTGAAGCTTTCTTT

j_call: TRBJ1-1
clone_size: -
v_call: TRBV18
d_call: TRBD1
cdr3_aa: CASSPGQGGSGTEAFF
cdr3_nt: TGTGCCAGCTCACCCGGACAGGGAGGAAGCGGCACTGAAGCTTTCTTT

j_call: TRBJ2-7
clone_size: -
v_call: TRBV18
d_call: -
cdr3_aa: CASSPRQYEQYF
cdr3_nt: TGTGCCAGCTCCCCCCGACAGTACGAGCAGTACTTC